These 31 T cell receptor beta chains originate from one sample sequenced in a study of T cell changes during pregnancy in multiple sclerosis (dated by TCRdb to 2018 to 2020). Receptor amplification or capture employed the immunoSEQ multiplex PCR assay. The source is immuneACCESS, and TCRdb retained only in-frame sequences with V and J called. Part of the clones is not carried over; for the studies checked, unresolved V genes explain less than half of this, and the remainder is unexplained. In all, the sample holds about 64,000 clones, and almost 97% of those were seen once. The ten top clones hold roughly 2.5% of the sample. This material consisted of CD8+ T cells from peripheral blood mononuclear cells, taken after pregnancy. The receptor set was obtained from a female donor with multiple sclerosis, enrolled in a pregnancy study.

This chain links TRBV18 with TRBJ2-1; 7 positions agree with TRBD1. The CDR3 runs to 12 residues. The J segment lost 5 bases and the V segment lost 5 bases, leaving 0 bases of the junction unmatched. Germline V gene sequence: CDR1 KGHSH, CDR2 LQKENI. Written as DNA, the CDR3 is TGTGCCAGCTCAGGGACAGACAATGAGCAGTTCTTC. It yields the protein CASSGTDNEQFF.

This clone was detected only once. The chain employs TRBV10-3 and TRBJ2-1, with D tentatively TRBD2 (6 bases). The ends were cut back, 2 bases at V and 6 bases at J, with 14 bases in the middle. The CDR3 runs 15 residues. Germline loops: CDR1 ENHRY, CDR2 SYGVKD. For the CDR3, the DNA is TGTGCCATCAGTGAGGGTCTGGATAGCGGCAATGAGCAGTTCTTC. This translates into CAISEGLDSGNEQFF.

The rearrangement links TRBV7-9 to TRBJ1-1; 7 bases map to TRBD1. Germline V gives CDR1 SEHNR, CDR2 FQNEAQ (reference sequence). V trimming: 5 bases; J trimming: 8 bases; junction bases outside the gene matches: 5. The CDR3 extends over 12 amino acids. The CDR3 DNA follows: TGTGCCAGCAGCGCGGGACAGAGCGAAGCTTTCTTT. Translation gives CASSAGQSEAFF.

This CDR3 is CASSLVTDSYEQYF. The DNA for the CDR3 is TGCGCCAGCAGCTTGGTTACAGACTCCTACGAGCAGTACTTC. The J gene is TRBJ2-7, the V gene TRBV5-1; no firm D call. The V and J ends lost 0 bases and 0 bases respectively, with 7 bases between them. Germline CDR1 and CDR2: SGHRS and YFSETQ. This CDR3 has 14 amino acids.

The chain is built from TRBV28 and TRBJ2-7, with D perhaps TRBD1 (6 bases). CDR1 MDHEN and CDR2 SYDVKM come from the germline V gene. There are 13 residues in the CDR3. V was trimmed by 9 bases and J by 6 bases, leaving 18 bases between them. The CDR3 region has the DNA TGTGCCAGTAGAAACAGGGTCCGAGGCGAGCAGTACTTC. Translation: CASRNRVRGEQYF. Using reference TRBV28 and TRBJ2-7 for the parts outside the CDR3, the full variable domain is DVKVTQSSRYLVKRTGEKVFLECVQDMDHENMFWYRQDPGLGLRLIYFSYDVKMKEKGDIPEGYSVSREKKERFSLILESASTNQTSMYLCASRNRVRGEQYFGPGTRLTVT.

V is TRBV27 and J is TRBJ2-7, with TRBD1 as a possible D gene (5 bases). Germline V CDR1 and CDR2: MNHEY, SMNVEV (reference sequence). The CDR3 runs 15 residues. V lost 3 bases, J lost 2 bases, and 14 bases lay in between. For the CDR3, the DNA is TGTGCCAGCAGTTTCTCCAGGGCCCTAACCTACGAGCAGTACTTC. It specifies CASSFSRALTYEQYF.

V and J are TRBV4-1 and TRBJ1-1; 8 bases align to TRBD1. The CDR3 length is 13 residues. CDR1 and CDR2 from the germline V gene are MGHRA and YSYEKL. V gave up 1 base and J gave up 11 bases; unmatched junction bases: 6. The CDR3 sequence is CASSQAGGRAAFF. In DNA form, the CDR3 reads TGCGCCAGCAGCCAAGCAGGGGGCAGGGCGGCTTTCTTT.

The V gene is TRBV2, the J gene TRBJ2-3, with 9 bases that match TRBD2. The germline V gene has CDR1 SNHLY and CDR2 FYNNEI. V trimming: 7 bases; J trimming: 0 bases; junction bases outside the gene matches: 5. The CDR3 is made up of 15 amino acids. CDR3 loop: CASIPTSGSTDTQYF. Written as DNA, the CDR3 is TGTGCCAGCATACCTACTAGCGGGAGCACAGATACGCAGTATTTT.

V and J are TRBV29-1 and TRBJ2-5, with no clear D. CDR1 is SQVTM and CDR2 is ANQGSEA in the germline V gene. V shed 4 bases and J shed 11 bases, with 14 bases lying between them. CDR3 length equals 11 residues. Written as DNA, the CDR3 is TGCAGCGTTGGTGACCTTGAGGAGCAGTACTTC. Translation: CSVGDLEEQYF.

The chain is built from TRBV19 and TRBJ2-1; no clear D. The CDR3 consists of 16 residues. In germline, CDR1 is LNHDA, CDR2 SQIVND (reference sequence). V was pared by 5 bases and J by 0 bases, with 14 bases between. DNA for the CDR3: TGTGCCAGTAGTCCCTCCAGCGTCAGCTCCTACAATGAGCAGTTCTTC. As protein: CASSPSSVSSYNEQFF.

The rearrangement uses TRBV5-6 and TRBJ2-3; TRBD1 is a possible D gene (6 bases). CDR1 and CDR2 from the germline V gene are SGHDT and YYEEEE. V lost 4 bases and J 2 bases, leaving 8 bases between the germline ends. This CDR3 spans 13 amino acids. The CDR3 protein is CASSRTDTDTQYF. The CDR3 DNA reads TGTGCCAGCAGCAGGACAGACACAGATACGCAGTATTTT.

This chain uses TRBV7-9 with TRBJ1-1, with D hard to call. V lost 4 bases, J lost 6 bases, and 15 bases lay in between. There are 14 residues in the CDR3. From germline, CDR1 is SEHNR and CDR2 FQNEAQ (reference sequence). The CDR3 protein is CASSSLVGVAEAFF. CDR3 sequence (DNA): TGTGCCAGCAGCTCCCTGGTCGGGGTCGCTGAAGCTTTCTTT.

This clone was picked up one time. The rearrangement links TRBV7-3 to TRBJ2-7; weak D call: TRBD2 (5 bases). V was shortened by 2 bases and J by 5 bases, with 10 bases between the two germline ends. The CDR3 sequence is 13 residues long. Germline V gene lookup returns CDR1 SGHTA and CDR2 FQGTGA. For the CDR3, the DNA is TGTGCCAGCAGCTTATTCCCGGGGAACGAGCAGTACTTC. Translation: CASSLFPGNEQYF.

The chain is built from TRBV11-3 and TRBJ2-1; the D gene is possibly TRBD1 (6 bases). Germline V gene data show CDR1 as SGHNT and CDR2 as YENEEA. CDR3 length: 16 residues. V was shortened by 5 bases and J by 6 bases, with 20 bases between the two germline ends. This CDR3 is CASSVHRGQGFNEQFF. In DNA form, the CDR3 reads TGTGCCAGCAGCGTACACCGGGGACAAGGTTTCAATGAGCAGTTCTTC. Full variable domain (outside the CDR3, taken from reference TRBV11-3 and TRBJ2-1): EAGVVQSPRYKIIEKKQPVAFWCNPISGHNTLYWYLQNLGQGPELLIRYENEEAVDDSQLPKDRFSAERLKGVDSTLKIQPAELGDSAVYLCASSVHRGQGFNEQFFGPGTRLTVL.

This clone showed up just once. The chain uses TRBV27 and TRBJ2-1; D may be TRBD1 (7 bases). The germline V and J ends were trimmed by 5 bases and 8 bases, with 22 bases remaining between them. CDR1 and CDR2 from the germline V gene are MNHEY and SMNVEV (reference sequence). The CDR3 sequence is 16 residues long. The CDR3 region is CASSPRGRGSGDEQFF. The CDR3 region has the DNA TGTGCCAGCAGTCCAAGGGGGCGGGGTAGTGGCGATGAGCAGTTCTTC.

The chain couples TRBV15 to TRBJ1-1, with D possibly TRBD1 on 5 matching bases. Per the germline V gene, CDR1 is LNHNV and CDR2 is YYDKDF (reference sequence). Trimming stripped 5 bases from V and 1 base from J, with 11 bases between. The CDR3 loop spans 14 amino acids. CDR3 amino acids: CATSSPGGNTEAFF. CDR3 bases: TGTGCCACCAGCTCCCCCGGGGGGAACACTGAAGCTTTCTTT.

The gene calls are TRBV5-4 and TRBJ2-1; TRBD2 matches 9 bases. Germline values: CDR1 SGHNT, CDR2 YYREEE (reference sequence). Unmatched junction bases numbered 10, after V lost 5 bases and J lost 7 bases. The CDR3 runs to 15 residues. The CDR3 region is CASRPPGTSKNEQFF. CDR3 in DNA: TGTGCCAGCAGGCCCCCCGGGACTAGCAAAAATGAGCAGTTCTTC. The full variable domain, with the rest looked up from reference TRBV5-4 and TRBJ2-1, is ETGVTQSPTHLIKTRGQQVTLRCSSQSGHNTVSWYQQALGQGPQFIFQYYREEENGRGNFPPRFSGLQFPNYSSELNVNALELDDSALYLCASRPPGTSKNEQFFGPGTRLTVL.

CDR3 protein: CASSLRNTEAFF. Written as DNA, the CDR3 is TGTGCCAGCAGTTTACGGAACACTGAAGCTTTCTTT. The V gene is TRBV28, the J gene TRBJ1-1; no reliable D call. The germline gives CDR1 MDHEN, CDR2 SYDVKM. The CDR3 runs 12 residues. Trimming cost V 2 bases and J 1 base, with 2 bases left between them.

J is TRBJ2-1 and V is TRBV29-1; 10 bases map to TRBD2. CDR1 SQVTM and CDR2 ANQGSEA come from the germline V gene. Losses at the gene ends were 7 bases for V and 10 bases for J; bases not matched to a gene: 10. The CDR3 extends over 13 amino acids. The CDR3: CSGKLAGRGEQFF. CDR3 sequence (DNA): TGCAGCGGGAAACTAGCGGGGCGGGGAGAGCAGTTCTTC.

The chain combines TRBV7-9 with TRBJ1-5; 11 nucleotides agree with TRBD1. The CDR3 has 13 residues. Per germline, CDR1 SEHNR and CDR2 FQNEAQ (reference sequence). V shed 7 bases, J shed 5 bases, and the junction held 1 base outside the gene matches. Written as DNA, the CDR3 is TGTGCCAGCACGGGACAGGGGGATCAGCCCCAGCATTTT. It codes for CASTGQGDQPQHF. The entire variable domain, with the rest obtained from reference TRBV7-9 and TRBJ1-5, is as follows: DTGVSQNPRHKITKRGQNVTFRCDPISEHNRLYWYRQTLGQGPEFLTYFQNEAQLEKSRLLSDRFSAERPKGSFSTLEIQRTEQGDSAMYLCASTGQGDQPQHFGDGTRLSIL.

V is TRBV2 and J is TRBJ1-4; maybe TRBD1 (6 bases). Trimming shortened V by 11 bases and J by 7 bases, and 20 bases separated the two germline ends. The CDR3 loop spans 14 amino acids. Germline CDR1 is SNHLY and CDR2 is FYNNEI. The DNA of the CDR3 is TGTGCCCTAGGGGGGGGACGGTCAAGTGAAAAACTGTTTTTT. This codes for CALGGGRSSEKLFF.

The chain links TRBV6-6 to TRBJ1-2; TRBD1 agrees at 7 bases. This CDR3 spans 16 amino acids. Germline V lookup: CDR1 MNHNY, CDR2 SVGAGI (reference sequence). The J segment lost 3 bases and the V segment lost 0 bases, leaving 7 bases of the junction unmatched. The CDR3 reads CASSYSGRGDYYGYTF. The CDR3 DNA reads as TGTGCCAGCAGTTACTCGGGCAGGGGGGACTACTATGGCTACACCTTC.

The chain recombines TRBV11-2 with TRBJ1-4; 8 nucleotides line up with TRBD1. The CDR3 extends over 14 amino acids. V shed 3 bases and J 5 bases; nucleotides not matched to a gene: 2. CDR1 is SGHAT and CDR2 is FQNNGV in the germline V gene. The CDR3 spells CASSLTGANEKLFF. The CDR3 DNA reads as TGTGCCAGCAGCTTGACAGGGGCCAATGAAAAACTGTTTTTT.

The chain recombines TRBV29-1 with TRBJ2-6; D gene uncertain. There are 15 residues in the CDR3. Germline V gene data show CDR1 as SQVTM and CDR2 as ANQGSEA. Trimming removed 2 bases at V and 1 base at J, with 9 bases between. The CDR3 region is CSVELAESGANVLTF. The CDR3 nucleotides read TGCAGCGTTGAACTCGCAGAATCTGGGGCCAACGTCCTGACTTTC.

The genes are TRBV7-6 and TRBJ2-1; 9 nucleotides align to TRBD2. Germline V gene sequence: CDR1 SGHVS, CDR2 FNYEAQ. The CDR3 is made up of 22 amino acids. Trimming took 5 bases from V and 0 from J; bases not matched to a gene: 23. Here the CDR3 reads CASSQRSFSGRASRSSYNEQFF. CDR3 nucleotide sequence: TGTGCCAGCAGCCAGCGCTCCTTTAGCGGGAGAGCCTCAAGAAGCTCCTACAATGAGCAGTTCTTC.

V is TRBV7-9 and J is TRBJ2-1, with TRBD2 matching over 12 bases. Trimming removed 1 base from V and 8 bases from J; junction bases left unmatched: 3. There are 15 residues in the CDR3. Germline values: CDR1 SEHNR, CDR2 FQNEAQ (reference sequence). The CDR3 DNA follows: TGTGCCAGCAGCTTAGAACTAGCGGGAGGCTATGAGCAGTTCTTC. Residues: CASSLELAGGYEQFF.

This chain connects TRBV7-3 to TRBJ2-3; TRBD2 might be the D (6 bases). This CDR3 region has 13 residues. Germline lookup yields CDR1 SGHTA and CDR2 FQGTGA. The CDR3 sequence: CASGSSVSDTQYF. CDR3 nucleotide sequence: TGTGCAAGCGGGTCTAGCGTCTCAGATACGCAGTATTTT.

The chain is built from TRBV7-8 and TRBJ2-5; TRBD2 agrees at 8 bases. Germline CDR1 is SGHVS and CDR2 is FQNEAQ. Trimming cost V 5 bases and J 0 bases; bases outside gene matches: 11. This CDR3 region has 17 residues. CDR3 nucleotide sequence: TGTGCCAGCAGCCAAGAGGGATCTAGCGGGCACCAAGAGACCCAGTACTTC. This encodes CASSQEGSSGHQETQYF.

The chain links TRBV27 to TRBJ2-1; TRBD2 matches 9 bases. The CDR3 has 15 amino acids. In germline, CDR1 is MNHEY, CDR2 SMNVEV (reference sequence). V was clipped by 3 bases and J by 9 bases; unmatched bases: 9. CDR3 in amino acids: CASSFELAGLGEQFF. For the CDR3, the DNA is TGTGCCAGCAGTTTTGAACTAGCGGGCCTTGGTGAGCAGTTCTTC.

The chain couples TRBV9 to TRBJ2-3, with 8 bases aligning to TRBD2. Germline trimming cut 6 bases from V and 3 bases from J; bases unmatched to any gene: 9. Germline V gives CDR1 SGDLS, CDR2 YYNGEE. This CDR3 region has 15 residues. DNA of the CDR3: TGTGCCAGCACGAGAAGCGGGAGCATTACAGATACGCAGTATTTT. Translated: CASTRSGSITDTQYF.

Only one count was recorded for this clone. In nucleotides, the CDR3 is TGCAGCGTTGACCCAGGGCAAGGCTACACCTTC. Amino acids: CSVDPGQGYTF. This chain connects TRBV29-1 to TRBJ1-2, with a possible D match to TRBD1 (5 bases). Trimming removed 3 bases at V and 8 bases at J, with 10 bases between. The CDR3 covers 11 residues. Germline V CDR1 and CDR2: SQVTM, ANQGSEA.